Listed below are T cell receptor beta chains from one sample, sequenced in a study of PD-1 blockade in classical Hodgkin lymphoma. Method: immunoSEQ multiplex PCR; TCRdb's copy keeps in-frame clones and lacks some. This repertoire shows about 21,000 clones, 87% found once; its top ten account for over 6%. The sequenced material came from CD8+ T cells from blood. The receptors derive from a human donor with classical Hodgkin lymphoma. Each CDR3 is given with its conserved first and last residue. D genes are given only for firm matches. Clone sizes are given selectively: once, few, many, or a class where the clone is expanded.

>TRBV7-2|NA|few|TRBJ1-5
TGTGCCAGCAGCTTAGCATTCGGGCCCAATCAGCCCCAGCATTTT
CASSLAFGPNQPQHF
>TRBV28|NA|NA|TRBJ2-7
TGTGCCACCTCATACGACACGCCCTCCTACGAGCAGTACTTC
CATSYDTPSYEQYF
>TRBV10-3|NA|NA|TRBJ2-3
TGTGCCATCAGTAGTGTGGATACGCAGTATTTT
CAISSVDTQYF
>TRBV5-6|NA|NA|TRBJ1-5
TGTGCCAGCAGCTTGGGTACGAATAATCAGCCCCAGCATTTT
CASSLGTNNQPQHF
>TRBV11-3|TRBD2|NA|TRBJ2-1
TGTGCCAGCAGCTCCCACACTAGCGGAGGAAATTATGAGCAGTTCTTC
CASSSHTSGGNYEQFF
>TRBV4-1|NA|NA|TRBJ2-5
TGCGCCAGCAGCCAACTGGGTCTTTGGAGATCCGGGACCCAGTACTTC
CASSQLGLWRSGTQYF
>TRBV10-3|TRBD1|NA|TRBJ1-5
TGTGCCATCAGTGAGTCGGACCGGACAGGGAGCAATCAGCCCCAGCATTTT
CAISESDRTGSNQPQHF
>TRBV9|NA|NA|TRBJ2-7
TGTGCCAGCAGCGTAGCCCCGGGGACCAGCTCCTACGAGCAGTACTTC
CASSVAPGTSSYEQYF
>TRBV5-1|NA|NA|TRBJ2-5
TGCGCCAGCAGCTTGGCGGGGGTCCAAGAGACCCAGTACTTC
CASSLAGVQETQYF
>TRBV4-3|NA|NA|TRBJ1-3
TGCGCCAGCAGCCAAGATCGGTACTCTGGAAACACCATATATTTT
CASSQDRYSGNTIYF
>TRBV30|TRBD1|few|TRBJ1-1
TGTGCCTGGAGCGACAGGGACACTGAAGCTTTCTTT
CAWSDRDTEAFF
>TRBV4-1|NA|NA|TRBJ2-4
TGCGCCAGCAGCCATGTTGGGGGGCGGAGCATTCAGTACTTC
CASSHVGGRSIQYF
>TRBV5-1|NA|few|TRBJ1-1
TGCGCCAGCACCCTTGGTGGTCACACTGAAGCTTTCTTT
CASTLGGHTEAFF
>TRBV7-9|NA|once|TRBJ2-1
TGTGCCAGCAGCTTAGCGCGATCCTCCTACAATGAGCAGTTCTTC
CASSLARSSYNEQFF
>TRBV7-9|NA|medium-sized|TRBJ1-5
TGTGCCAGCAGCGACTCTTATCAGCCCCAGCATTTT
CASSDSYQPQHF
>TRBV7-2|NA|NA|TRBJ1-5
TGTGCCAGCAGCAGCCGGTTGCCAGGAGGCAATCAGCCCCAGCATTTT
CASSSRLPGGNQPQHF
>TRBV4-1|NA|NA|TRBJ2-7
TGCGCCAGCAGCCAAGGGGCCAACTGGGAGCAGTACTTC
CASSQGANWEQYF
>TRBV7-9|NA|NA|TRBJ2-1
TGTGCCAGCAGCTCGATAGACAGGCAATACAATGAGCAGTTCTTC
CASSSIDRQYNEQFF
>TRBV7-2|NA|once|TRBJ2-3
TGTGCCAGCAGCTTAGAGCTGGCGCAGGGTACGCAGTATTTT
CASSLELAQGTQYF
>TRBV7-3|TRBD1|NA|TRBJ1-1
TGTGCCAGCAGCGAGGACAGGGACACTGAAGCTTTCTTT
CASSEDRDTEAFF
>TRBV6-6|NA|NA|TRBJ2-3
TGTGCCAGCAGCGTACAGTCCACAGATACGCAGTATTTT
CASSVQSTDTQYF
>TRBV10-1|NA|NA|TRBJ1-1
TGCGCCAGCAGTGAGAGCCGGGGATACACTGAAGCTTTCTTT
CASSESRGYTEAFF
>TRBV7-9|TRBD2|NA|TRBJ2-1
TGTGCCAGCAGCTTAGCCCCGGGACTAGCGGGGGGGCCCTACAATGAGCAGTTCTTC
CASSLAPGLAGGPYNEQFF
>TRBV4-1|NA|NA|TRBJ2-7
TGCGCCAGCAGCCAGGCTGAGGGCCTACTCTACGAGCAGTACTTC
CASSQAEGLLYEQYF
>TRBV6-6|TRBD1|NA|TRBJ1-1
TGTGCCAGCAGTTACCAGGGGGCGAGCACTGAAGCTTTCTTT
CASSYQGASTEAFF
>TRBV30|NA|NA|TRBJ2-7
TGTGCCTGGAGTGTCGGTTCCGATCTCTCCTACGAGCAGTACTTC
CAWSVGSDLSYEQYF
>TRBV28|NA|NA|TRBJ1-6
TGTGCCAGCAGTTTATCCGGGCACAATCCACCCCTCCACTTT
CASSLSGHNPPLHF
>TRBV28|NA|NA|TRBJ1-3
TGTGCCAGCAGTTCCGACATTTCGTCGAACGGAAACACCATATATTTT
CASSSDISSNGNTIYF
>TRBV10-3|NA|NA|TRBJ2-7
TGTGCCATCAGTGAACCGGGAGTCTCCGAGCTCGTGCAGTACTTC
CAISEPGVSELVQYF
>TRBV18|NA|NA|TRBJ2-7
TGTGCCAGCTCAATCCCGGGGTACGAGCAGTACTTC
CASSIPGYEQYF
>TRBV29-1|TRBD1|NA|TRBJ1-3
TGCAGCGTCGCGGGACAGGAAGACTATGGAAACACCATATATTTT
CSVAGQEDYGNTIYF
>TRBV27|NA|NA|TRBJ1-5
TGTGCCAGCAGTTCCGGTAGGGGACAGCCCCAGCATTTT
CASSSGRGQPQHF
>TRBV7-9|NA|NA|TRBJ2-3
TGTGCCAGCAGCTACCCCCGGGGGACTAGCACAGATACGCAGTATTTT
CASSYPRGTSTDTQYF
>TRBV28|NA|NA|TRBJ2-7
TGTGCCAGCGGGGGGTCAGGCGCCTACGAGCAGTACTTC
CASGGSGAYEQYF
>TRBV4-1|TRBD1|NA|TRBJ1-1
TGCGCCAGCAGCCAAGGGGGACAGGGGAAGACTGAAGCTTTCTTT
CASSQGGQGKTEAFF
>TRBV7-8|TRBD1|NA|TRBJ1-5
TGTGCCAGCAGCTCTTACGAAGTCTCTGGGACAGGGGTACATCAGCCCCAGCATTTT
CASSSYEVSGTGVHQPQHF
>TRBV7-8|TRBD2|once|TRBJ2-2
TGTGCCAGCAGCCCGCGGACTAGCGGGGCCGGGGAGCTGTTTTTT
CASSPRTSGAGELFF
>TRBV27|NA|NA|TRBJ2-2
TGTGCCAGCACACCAACCCCGGACGGTACCGGGGAGCTGTTTTTT
CASTPTPDGTGELFF
>TRBV11-2|NA|once|TRBJ1-4
TGTGCCAGCAGCTTAGGTGCGGGGGGCGTTTCGGGACTGTTTTTT
CASSLGAGGVSGLFF
>TRBV10-3|NA|NA|TRBJ2-7
TGTGCCATCAGTGAAGTCCCCCGACAGATCCCCTACGAGCAGTACTTC
CAISEVPRQIPYEQYF
>TRBV6-6|TRBD2|NA|TRBJ2-1
TGTGCCAGCAGGGGGACGGGACTAGCTTACAATGAGCAGTTCTTC
CASRGTGLAYNEQFF
>TRBV7-9|NA|NA|TRBJ2-5
TGTGCCAGCAGCTTAGCAGTGGGGGAGACCCAGTACTTC
CASSLAVGETQYF
>TRBV19|NA|once|TRBJ2-6
TGTGCCAGTCGGTCGGGACGGCTAGTTCCTGGGGCCAACGTCCTGACTTTC
CASRSGRLVPGANVLTF
>TRBV9|NA|NA|TRBJ2-5
TGTGCCAGCAGCGTAGGGGGAGACTGGGAGACCCAGTACTTC
CASSVGGDWETQYF
>TRBV4-2|TRBD2|NA|TRBJ2-3
TGTGCCAGCAGCCCCCGGGGTAGCGGGGGGGCCGGACGAAATTGGGGCACAGATACGCAGTATTTT
CASSPRGSGGAGRNWGTDTQYF
>TRBV19|NA|NA|TRBJ1-5
TGTGCCAGTAGTGTCATCGGTCAGCCCCAGCATTTT
CASSVIGQPQHF
>TRBV5-1|NA|once|TRBJ1-1
TGCGCCAGCAGCTTGGTAGGGGGAGAGAACACTGAAGCTTTCTTT
CASSLVGGENTEAFF
>TRBV4-1|NA|NA|TRBJ2-7
TGCGCCAGCAGCCAAGGACCGGAAACCTACGAGCAGTACTTC
CASSQGPETYEQYF
>TRBV7-9|NA|NA|TRBJ1-1
TGTGCCAGCAGCTTAATAGGCAGGAGTTTTGAAGCTTTCTTT
CASSLIGRSFEAFF
>TRBV6-5|NA|few|TRBJ1-3
TGTGCCAGCACCCGGACAGTCTCTGGAAACACCATATATTTT
CASTRTVSGNTIYF